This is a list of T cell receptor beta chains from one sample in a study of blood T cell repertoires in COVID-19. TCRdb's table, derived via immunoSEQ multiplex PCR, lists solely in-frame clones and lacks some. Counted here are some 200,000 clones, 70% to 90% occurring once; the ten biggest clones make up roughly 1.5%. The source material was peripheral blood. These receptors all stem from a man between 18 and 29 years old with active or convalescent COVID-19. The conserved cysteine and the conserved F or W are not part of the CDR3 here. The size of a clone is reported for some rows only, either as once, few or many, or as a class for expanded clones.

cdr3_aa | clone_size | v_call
ASQRESSDTQY | NA | TRBV12-3/TRBV12-4
ASSHPGGNQPQH | NA | TRBV7-2
ASKTQGAEGYT | once | TRBV19
ASTLWGENTEAF | NA | TRBV27
ASSLSRTGSETQY | NA | TRBV28
ASSPLGQGPYEQY | NA | TRBV6-2/TRBV6-3
AWRRVGGTEAF | NA | TRBV30
ASSLAGDEQY | NA | TRBV7-9
ASTQGGPLH | NA | TRBV2
ASSYGGFSGNTIY | NA | TRBV6-5
ASSLDLLRGTGELF | NA | TRBV7-6
ASSPALAGELF | few | TRBV18
ASSVGSNSGNTIY | NA | TRBV9
ASSPGLAGGGTQY | NA | TRBV28
ASSVGTSGYEQY | few | TRBV9
ASSFSGQGEAF | NA | TRBV27
ASRLAELAGGRSSYEQY | few | TRBV5-1
ASSLTTSGTGTDTQY | NA | TRBV7-2
ASRNSGNTIY | NA | TRBV6-5
ASSLPNQPQH | NA | TRBV5-4
ASSPTVPGELF | NA | TRBV14
ASSLGTNNEQF | NA | TRBV5-1
ASSPPGGYNEQF | NA | TRBV18
AWSVSRGGEKLF | NA | TRBV30
ASSYGTLNYGYT | NA | TRBV6-5
ASSYSKSSGLFRGQY | NA | TRBV6-2/TRBV6-3
AISADSSPSYGYT | NA | TRBV10-3
ASSQFSGSYEQY | NA | TRBV5-1
ASSSVPRGFGYT | NA | TRBV27
ASSVAQGSYTIY | NA | TRBV5-5
ASTPPASGRYNNEQF | NA | TRBV19
ASSPRDRVGYT | NA | TRBV27
ASRLASSYEQY | NA | TRBV30
ASTGPIGAF | few | TRBV6-5
ASSMGSGYEQY | once | TRBV19
ASSPRWTGITYEQY | NA | TRBV7-2
ASSLAQGNYNSPLH | NA | TRBV7-2
ASSFDGLYEQF | NA | TRBV5-1
ASSRGQGAYEQY | NA | TRBV4-2
ASSPFRAIDYEQY | NA | TRBV7-9
ASDNLRGRVPPSPLH | NA | TRBV7-8
ASSSLRTISYNEQF | NA | TRBV11-2
ASSFIQETQY | NA | TRBV11-2
ASRQAGQGNGNIQY | NA | TRBV10-2
ASSSRYQPQH | once | TRBV12-3/TRBV12-4
ASSIFSGAHNEQF | NA | TRBV19
ASSLSSSYNSPLH | NA | TRBV5-1
AWESGTSGYT | few | TRBV30
ASGSYPGTAYSYEQY | NA | TRBV12-5
ASSPDSSWGYGYT | NA | TRBV5-5
ASSLSDTYNEQF | NA | TRBV7-7
ATQGHNSYNEQF | NA | TRBV19
ASSLGGGGGLNTEAF | once | TRBV5-5